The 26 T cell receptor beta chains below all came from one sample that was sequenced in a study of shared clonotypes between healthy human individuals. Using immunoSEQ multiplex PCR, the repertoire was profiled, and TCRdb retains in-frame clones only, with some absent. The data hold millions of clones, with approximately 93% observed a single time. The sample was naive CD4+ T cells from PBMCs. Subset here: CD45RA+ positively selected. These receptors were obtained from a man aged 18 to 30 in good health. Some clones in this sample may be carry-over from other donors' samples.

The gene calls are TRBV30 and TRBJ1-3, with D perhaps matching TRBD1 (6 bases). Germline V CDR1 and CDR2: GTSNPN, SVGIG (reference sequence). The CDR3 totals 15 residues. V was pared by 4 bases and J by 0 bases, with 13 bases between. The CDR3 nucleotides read TGTGCCTGGATTTATAGGGGGTCCTCTGGAAACACCATATATTTT. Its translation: CAWIYRGSSGNTIYF.

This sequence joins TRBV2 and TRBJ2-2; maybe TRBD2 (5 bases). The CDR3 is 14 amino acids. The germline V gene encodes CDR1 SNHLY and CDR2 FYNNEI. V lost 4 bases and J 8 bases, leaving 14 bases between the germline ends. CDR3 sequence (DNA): TGTGCCAGCAGTGGATCAACTAGGTCTGGGGAGCTGTTTTTT. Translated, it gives CASSGSTRSGELFF.

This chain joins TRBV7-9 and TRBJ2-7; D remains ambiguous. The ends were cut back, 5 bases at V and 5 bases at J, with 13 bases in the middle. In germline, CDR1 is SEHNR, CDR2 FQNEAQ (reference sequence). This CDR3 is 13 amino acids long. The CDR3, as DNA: TGTGCCAGCAGCCCCCCGGCTGTTAACGAGCAGTACTTC. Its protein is CASSPPAVNEQYF.

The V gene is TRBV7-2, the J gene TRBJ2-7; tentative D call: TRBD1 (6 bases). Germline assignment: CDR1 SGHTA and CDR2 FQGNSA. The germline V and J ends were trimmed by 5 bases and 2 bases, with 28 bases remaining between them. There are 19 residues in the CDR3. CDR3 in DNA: TGTGCCAGCAGCCCCCGCCGCCAGATAGGGACACGACCCCCCTACGAGCAGTACTTC. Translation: CASSPRRQIGTRPPYEQYF.

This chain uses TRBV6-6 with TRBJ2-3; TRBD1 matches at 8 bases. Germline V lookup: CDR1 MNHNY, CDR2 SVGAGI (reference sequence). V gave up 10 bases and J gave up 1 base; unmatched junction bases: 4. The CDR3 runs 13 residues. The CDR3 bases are TGTGCCACCGAGACAGGGGGCACAGATACGCAGTATTTT. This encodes CATETGGTDTQYF.

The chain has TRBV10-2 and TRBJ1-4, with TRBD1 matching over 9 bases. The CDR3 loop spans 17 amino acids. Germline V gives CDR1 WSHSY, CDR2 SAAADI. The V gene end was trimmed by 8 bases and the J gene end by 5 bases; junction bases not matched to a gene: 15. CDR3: CASALNGGGTGNEKLFF. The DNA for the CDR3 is TGCGCCAGCGCCCTGAATGGGGGGGGGACAGGGAATGAAAAACTGTTTTTT.

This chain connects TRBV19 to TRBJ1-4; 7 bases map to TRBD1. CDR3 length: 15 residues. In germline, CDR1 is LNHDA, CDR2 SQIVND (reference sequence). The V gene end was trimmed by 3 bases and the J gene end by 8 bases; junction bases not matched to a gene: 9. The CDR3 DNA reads TGTGCCAGTAGTATGAATGACAGGGTCAGGGAAAAACTGTTTTTT. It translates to CASSMNDRVREKLFF.

The CDR3 here is CASSRGVSYEQYF. For the CDR3, the DNA is TGTGCCAGCAGCCGGGGGGTCTCCTACGAGCAGTACTTC. This sequence joins TRBV9 and TRBJ2-7, with TRBD2 identical over 7 bases. CDR1 SGDLS and CDR2 YYNGEE come from the germline V gene. The J segment lost 0 bases and the V segment lost 4 bases, leaving 1 base of the junction unmatched. CDR3 size: 13 residues. Drawing the rest from reference TRBV9 and TRBJ2-7, the complete variable domain is DSGVTQTPKHLITATGQRVTLRCSPRSGDLSVYWYQQSLDQGLQFLIQYYNGEERAKGNILERFSAQQFPDLHSELNLSSLELGDSALYFCASSRGVSYEQYFGPGTRLTVT.

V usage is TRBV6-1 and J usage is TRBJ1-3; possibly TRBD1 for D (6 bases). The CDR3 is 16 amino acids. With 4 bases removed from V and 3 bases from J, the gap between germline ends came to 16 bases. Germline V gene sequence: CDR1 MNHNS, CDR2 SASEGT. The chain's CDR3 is CASSVWTESIGNTIYF. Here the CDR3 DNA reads TGTGCCAGCAGTGTGTGGACAGAATCAATTGGAAACACCATATATTTT.

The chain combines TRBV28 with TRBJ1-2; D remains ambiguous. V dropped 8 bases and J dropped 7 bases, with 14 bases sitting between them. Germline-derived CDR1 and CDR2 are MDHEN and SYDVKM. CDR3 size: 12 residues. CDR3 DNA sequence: TGTGCCAGCTGTGTATCGCTCTCTGGCTACACCTTC. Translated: CASCVSLSGYTF.

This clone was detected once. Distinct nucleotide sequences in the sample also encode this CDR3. The CDR3 region is CASSLIGGSNQPQHF. DNA for the CDR3: TGCGCCAGCAGCTTGATCGGGGGGAGCAATCAGCCCCAGCATTTT. The gene calls are TRBV5-1 and TRBJ1-5; tentatively, D is TRBD1 (5 bases). The germline CDR1 and CDR2 sequences are SGHRS and YFSETQ. The CDR3 loop spans 15 amino acids. Trimming took 1 base from V and 1 from J, leaving 9 bases between them.

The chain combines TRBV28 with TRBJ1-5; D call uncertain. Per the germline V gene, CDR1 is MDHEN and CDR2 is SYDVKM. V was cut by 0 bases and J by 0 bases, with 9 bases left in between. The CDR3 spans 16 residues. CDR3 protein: CASSLWTYYSNQPQHF. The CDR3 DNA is TGTGCCAGCAGTTTATGGACATACTATAGCAATCAGCCCCAGCATTTT.

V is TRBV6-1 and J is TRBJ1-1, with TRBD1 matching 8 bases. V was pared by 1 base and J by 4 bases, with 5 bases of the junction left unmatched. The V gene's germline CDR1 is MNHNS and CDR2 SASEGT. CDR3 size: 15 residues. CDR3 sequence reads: CASSEVAGGFTEAFF. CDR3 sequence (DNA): TGTGCCAGCAGTGAAGTAGCAGGGGGCTTCACTGAAGCTTTCTTT.

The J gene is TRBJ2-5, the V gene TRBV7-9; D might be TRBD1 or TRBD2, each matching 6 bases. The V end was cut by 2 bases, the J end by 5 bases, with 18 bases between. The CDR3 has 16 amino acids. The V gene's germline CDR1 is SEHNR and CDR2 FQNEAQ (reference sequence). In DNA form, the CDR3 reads TGTGCCAGCAGCTTAAGGGGGGTGGGCCGAGAGGAGACCCAGTACTTC. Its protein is CASSLRGVGREETQYF. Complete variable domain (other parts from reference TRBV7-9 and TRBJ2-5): DTGVSQNPRHKITKRGQNVTFRCDPISEHNRLYWYRQTLGQGPEFLTYFQNEAQLEKSRLLSDRFSAERPKGSFSTLEIQRTEQGDSAMYLCASSLRGVGREETQYFGPGTRLLVL.

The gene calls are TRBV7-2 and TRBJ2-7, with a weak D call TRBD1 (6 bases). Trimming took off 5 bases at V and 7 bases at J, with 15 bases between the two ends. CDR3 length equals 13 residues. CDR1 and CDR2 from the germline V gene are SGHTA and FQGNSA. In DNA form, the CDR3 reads TGTGCCAGCAGCACAGGGTTCACGGAGGAGCAGTACTTC. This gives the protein CASSTGFTEEQYF. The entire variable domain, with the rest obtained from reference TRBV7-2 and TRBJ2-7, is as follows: GAGVSQSPSNKVTEKGKDVELRCDPISGHTALYWYRQSLGQGLEFLIYFQGNSAPDKSGLPSDRFSAERTGGSVSTLTIQRTQQEDSAVYLCASSTGFTEEQYFGPGTRLTVT.

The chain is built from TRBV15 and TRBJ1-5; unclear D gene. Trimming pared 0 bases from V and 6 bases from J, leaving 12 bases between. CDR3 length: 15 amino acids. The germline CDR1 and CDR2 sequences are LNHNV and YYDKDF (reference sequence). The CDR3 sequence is CATSRDPYIGQPQHF. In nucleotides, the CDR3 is TGTGCCACCAGCAGAGACCCGTACATAGGTCAGCCCCAGCATTTT.

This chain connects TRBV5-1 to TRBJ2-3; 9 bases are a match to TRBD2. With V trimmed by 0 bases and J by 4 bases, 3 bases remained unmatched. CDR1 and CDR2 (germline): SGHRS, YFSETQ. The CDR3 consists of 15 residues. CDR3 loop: CASSLVEREADTQYF. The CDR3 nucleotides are TGCGCCAGCAGCTTGGTAGAGCGGGAGGCAGATACGCAGTATTTT.

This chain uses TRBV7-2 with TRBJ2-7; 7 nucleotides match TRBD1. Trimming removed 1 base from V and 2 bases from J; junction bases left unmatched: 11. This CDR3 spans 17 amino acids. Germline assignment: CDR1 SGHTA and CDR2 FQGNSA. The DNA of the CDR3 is TGTGCCAGCAGCTTAGAAGGGGGCTGGGGCTATACCTACGAGCAGTACTTC. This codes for CASSLEGGWGYTYEQYF.

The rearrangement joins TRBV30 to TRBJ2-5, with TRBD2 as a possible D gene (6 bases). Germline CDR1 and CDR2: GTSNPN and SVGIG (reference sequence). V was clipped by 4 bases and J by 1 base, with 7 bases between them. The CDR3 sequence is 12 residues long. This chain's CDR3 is CAWNSGQETQYF. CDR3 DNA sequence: TGTGCCTGGAATAGCGGCCAAGAGACCCAGTACTTC.

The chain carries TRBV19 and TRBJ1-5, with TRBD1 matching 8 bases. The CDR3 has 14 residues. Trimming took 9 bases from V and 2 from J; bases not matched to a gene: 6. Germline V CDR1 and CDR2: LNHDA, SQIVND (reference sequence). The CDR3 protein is CASQDRVGNQPQHF. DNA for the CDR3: TGTGCCAGCCAGGACAGGGTCGGCAATCAGCCCCAGCATTTT.

The CDR3 bases are TGCGCCAGCAGCTCACAGCTCTACGAGCAGTACTTC. Its translation is CASSSQLYEQYF. The chain links TRBV5-1 to TRBJ2-7, with no clear D. This CDR3 region has 12 residues. The ends were cut back, 3 bases at V and 3 bases at J, with 7 bases in the middle. The germline V gene encodes CDR1 SGHRS and CDR2 YFSETQ.

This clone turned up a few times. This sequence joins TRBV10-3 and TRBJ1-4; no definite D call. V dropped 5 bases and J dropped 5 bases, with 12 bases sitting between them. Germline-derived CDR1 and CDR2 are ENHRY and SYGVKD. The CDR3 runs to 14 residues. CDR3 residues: CAISRARWNEKLFF. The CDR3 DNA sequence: TGTGCCATCAGTCGGGCTAGATGGAATGAAAAACTGTTTTTT.

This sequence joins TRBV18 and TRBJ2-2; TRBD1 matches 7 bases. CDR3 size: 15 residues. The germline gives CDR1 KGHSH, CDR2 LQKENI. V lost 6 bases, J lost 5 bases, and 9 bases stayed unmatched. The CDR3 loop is CASSTGMGRTGELFF. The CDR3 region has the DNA TGTGCCAGCTCGACAGGGATGGGAAGGACCGGGGAGCTGTTTTTT.

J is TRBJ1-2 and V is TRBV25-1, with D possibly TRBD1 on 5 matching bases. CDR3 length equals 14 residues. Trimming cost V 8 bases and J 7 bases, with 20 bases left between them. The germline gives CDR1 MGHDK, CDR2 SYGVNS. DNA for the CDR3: TGTGCCAGCCGAAGGTCCCAGGGTTCGGGTGGCTACACCTTC. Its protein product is CASRRSQGSGGYTF.

The CDR3 here is CATSREGQGPLNTEAFF. DNA of the CDR3: TGTGCCACCAGCAGAGAAGGACAGGGCCCATTGAACACTGAAGCTTTCTTT. The chain joins TRBV15 to TRBJ1-1; 8 positions match TRBD1. This CDR3 is built from 17 residues. The junction had 6 bases not matched to a gene; V was cut back by 0 bases and J by 0 bases. Germline CDR1 LNHNV, CDR2 YYDKDF (reference sequence).

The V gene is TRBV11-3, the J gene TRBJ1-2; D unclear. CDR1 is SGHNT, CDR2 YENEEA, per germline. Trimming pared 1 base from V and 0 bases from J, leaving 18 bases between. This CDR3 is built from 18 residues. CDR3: CASSLGPIPPRTNYGYTF. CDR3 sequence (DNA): TGTGCCAGCAGCTTAGGACCAATACCTCCACGAACTAACTATGGCTACACCTTC.